The sequence of this T cell receptor beta chain was determined in a study of cytomegalovirus exposure and HLA in healthy donors. For this clone: Antigen: not known.

The donors were in the approximately 120-subject validation cohort; that cohort was separate from the roughly 680-subject first cohort. Here immunoSEQ multiplex PCR was the method, and the copy in TCRdb shows in-frame clones only, minus some. This sample has about 130,000 clones, with about 88% found just once. V lost 0 bases to trimming and J lost 7 bases, with 17 bases between them. Germline loops: CDR1 SGHRS, CDR2 YFSETQ. The CDR3 is 15 amino acids. Study-level points and caveats: The TCR clusters that emerged in the first cohort tended, a later analysis found, to co-occur in the approximately 130 validation repertoires. Through in vitro validation, three CMV-associated chains were shown to be specific for CMV antigens. TCR beta chains numbering some 160 were designated cytomegalovirus-associated.

This chain uses TRBV5-1 with TRBJ2-7, with D maybe TRBD1 (6 bases). The sequence came from a woman aged 18-29 years in good health and CMV-seropositive. Sequenced material: PBMCs. Written as DNA, the CDR3 is TGCGCCAGCAGCTTGGCGCACACACAGGGACGGGAGCAGTACTTC. Its protein product is CASSLAHTQGREQYF.